The clone carrying this TCR delta chain was detected only a few times. Its antigen is not identified. The template was reverse-transcribed extracted RNA. Pooled V-gene forward primers with one constant-region reverse primer generated the CDR3 amplicons by multiplex PCR. TCRdb re-called clones from the multiplex PCR reads using CATT. Here the sample spans under 30,000 delta-chain clones, under 8% being singletons. V lost 2 bases and J lost 0, with 22 bases in between. Germline assignment: CDR1 TSWWSYY and CDR2 QGS. The CDR3 is made up of 19 amino acids. These data belong to a study of Vδ1+ human thymocytes. Findings and caveats of the study: Thymic TRG and TRD repertoires appeared highly polyclonal, with Gaussian CDR3 length distributions. Donors shared many TRG clonotypes but few TRD clonotypes.

The sequence derives from a girl under three years old who had congenital heart surgery. The rearrangement uses TRDV1 and TRDJ1; the D gene is possibly TRDD1 (5 bases). The sequencing sample was made of Vdelta1+ gamma-delta thymocytes from the thymus. Subset here: FACS-sorted CD3+ TCRalphabeta- TCRVdelta1+ TCRVdelta2- thymocytes. The CDR3 nucleotides are TGTGCTCTTGGGGAAGCGCGGTCCCGACCAAATAAGTACACCGATAAACTCATCTTT. This translates into CALGEARSRPNKYTDKLIF.